This T cell receptor (beta chain) was retrieved from a study of cytomegalovirus exposure and HLA in healthy donors. Germline loops: CDR1 MGHRA, CDR2 YSYEKL. Losses at the gene ends were 2 bases for V and 2 bases for J; bases not matched to a gene: 3. CDR3 length: 15 residues. Data came from immunoSEQ multiplex PCR; TCRdb stores just in-frame clones and leaves some out. The data hold about 130,000 clones, with more than 70% observed a single time. The chain couples TRBV4-1 to TRBJ2-7; TRBD2 matches 10 bases. Sequencing used PBMCs. The receptor was isolated from a young man in good health and CMV-seronegative. The CDR3 sequence is CASSQSGTSAYEQYF. The CDR3 DNA reads TGCGCCAGCAGCCAATCCGGGACTAGCGCCTACGAGCAGTACTTC.